This T cell receptor (beta chain) was obtained from a study of identical twins (TCRdb year 2016). Some background on the complete study: To test whether fetal clonotypes persist, this study deep-sequenced TCR alpha and beta repertoires from monozygotic twins, from unrelated adults of various ages, and from cord blood. Replicate twin experiments were performed at different times using different library preparation protocols to rule out contamination.

Only healthy Caucasian donors were included. The twin cohort consisted of three pairs of female monozygotic twins, all aged about 18 to 29 years. The RNA used for TCR libraries was isolated from peripheral blood mononuclear cells. Libraries came from 5' RACE. Sequencing took place on an Illumina HiSeq 2000. Template switching added a universal primer binding site, and the final cDNA carried a unique molecular identifier that allowed TCR cDNA molecules to be counted accurately. First-strand cDNA for TCR alpha and beta chains was synthesized from specific primers in the conserved constant-segment region. To control for contamination, every cDNA library carried two barcodes: a SMART-Mk sample barcode plus Illumina barcodes. TruSeq adapter sequences and Illumina sample barcodes were added in two successive PCR steps. The Illumina HiSeq platform was used with custom primers to sequence TCR alpha and beta cDNA libraries. As for how the authors treated the data: MiGEC was used to process raw reads and extract unique molecular identifiers, and MiXCR was used to find CDR3 positions. For each individual, recombination models were inferred using an EM algorithm with the repgenHMM and IGoR tools. Shared clonotype analysis was performed with the tcR package in R, normalizing sharing by the product of cloneset sizes. To study raw recombination free of thymic and clonal selection effects, out-of-frame nonproductive sequences were analyzed. TCRdb passed the public sequencing reads through fastp at Q25 and MiXCR, retaining productive beta sequences. Rows matching on CDR3 protein sequence are summarized as one entry with the most common DNA and genes. TCRdb's processing, not the authors', yielded these V and J calls. Here the sample has under 900,000 distinct CDR3 sequences; about 18% occur a single time. The top ten clonotypes cover around 13% of the sample.

The germline V gene (reference sequence) sets CDR1 to MNHEY and CDR2 to SMNVEV. CDR3 length: 15 amino acids, cysteine to phenylalanine. The sequence is cut down to CDR3 DNA, 45 bases in frame from base 1. Trimming takes 9 bases off V and 0 bases off J; junction bases not matched to a gene: 7. Overall study results and their limits: The excess sharing between twins in beta out-of-frame sequences was weaker because fewer shared sequences reduced the signal-to-noise ratio. Invariant T cells such as MAIT and iNKT could partly confound zero-insertion analyses, although diverse VJ usage argued against such confounding for most clonotypes. Fewer insertions were carried by abundant cord blood beta clonotypes, a similar but weaker trend appeared in young adult naive repertoires, and no such trend appeared in memory repertoires. Compared with coincidental sharing between unrelated individuals, out-of-frame TCR alpha sequences shared between twins had an excess of sequences with low generation probability. Because the same donors could not be followed over many years, the conclusions relied on cross-sectional statistical analysis. In monozygotic twins, recombination models systematically underestimated out-of-frame TCR alpha sharing, but the models matched the sharing seen between unrelated individuals.

To note about this clonotype: Which antigen it targets is not known. Base qualities are not provided; no much larger clone lies one nucleotide away.

The same specimen was also included in a second study, on T cells expressing NK-cell markers. Per that second paper: In sorted CD3+CD56+NKG2C+, CD3+CD56+NKG2C- and CD3+CD56-NKG2C+ T-cell subsets from roughly 8 donors, TCR beta-chain repertoires were profiled. Among the eight sequenced donors, seven were HCMV-seropositive and one was HCMV-seronegative. To restrict sorting to alphabetaTCR-expressing T cells, an anti-gammadeltaTCR antibody was added in several experiments. In several donors, the dominant CD3+CD56+NKG2C+ clonotypes were found to rank among the top 10 CD8+ clonotypes and to make up 1.0-7.0% of CD8+ T cells. Those dominant clonotypes were again the most abundant among CD3+CD56-NKG2C+ cells in several donors, at roughly 25-65%. Whether the expanded NKG2C-expressing T cell clones were specific for HCMV antigens was left unclear. The eight sequenced donors were randomly selected healthy volunteers, three men and five women. HCMV serostatus was determined by detecting HCMV-specific IgG in serum with a commercial ELISA kit. For about 6 donors, bulk peripheral blood T-cell repertoires were additionally sequenced from unsorted PBMC. MIGEC was used to demultiplex reads and group the reads by UMI, and MiTCR was used to assemble and quantify clonotypes. Only TCR cDNA sequences supported by at least two reads were kept to exclude erroneous sequences. The tcR package was used for downstream repertoire analysis, and clonotypes were matched between fractions using CDR3 nucleotide sequence together with V segment. VDJmatch was used to annotate antigen specificity against VDJdb, with one amino acid substitution in CDR3 allowed.

Recombination linked TRBV27 to TRBJ2-1, and TRBD2 aligns with 8 junction nucleotides. Sequencing used PBMCs. The TCR originated in a woman between 18 and 29 years old in good health. Read as DNA, the sequence is TGTGCCAGTACCGGGGGGGTGATCTCCTACAATGAGCAGTTCTTC. Translated, this gives CASTGGVISYNEQFF.